The rows below give T cell receptor beta chains drawn from one sample of a study of T cell responses to AZD1222 COVID-19 vaccine. Data came from immunoSEQ multiplex PCR; TCRdb stores just in-frame clones and leaves some out. The sample contains 100,000 to 120,000 clones, approximately 85% of which appear only once. The source material was peripheral blood, sampled on day 0 of AZD1222 vaccination. Receptors originate from an adult in good health. Each CDR3 is given with its conserved first and last residue. Each record gives: clone size, J gene, V gene, D gene, CDR3 protein, CDR3 DNA. The D gene is left open where the match is weak. A clone size is listed for some rows: how often the clone was seen (once, few, many), or a class if it is expanded.

.,TRBJ1-5,TRBV6-7,.,CASSYKTDYSNQPQHF,TGTGCCAGCAGTTACAAGACAGATTATAGCAATCAGCCCCAGCATTTT
once,TRBJ1-2,TRBV6-5,.,CASSRGVRGYGYTF,TGTGCCAGCAGTCGGGGGGTACGGGGCTATGGCTACACCTTC
.,TRBJ1-2,TRBV3-1/TRBV3-2,TRBD1,CASSRQGGYTF,TGTGCCAGCAGCCGACAGGGTGGCTACACCTTC
.,TRBJ2-1,TRBV6-5,TRBD2,CASSFQERGDNEQFF,TGTGCCAGCAGTTTCCAAGAGCGGGGGGACAATGAGCAGTTCTTC
few,TRBJ1-4,TRBV5-1,.,CASSVYSATNEKLFF,TGCGCCAGCAGTGTTTATTCAGCAACTAATGAAAAACTGTTTTTT
.,TRBJ1-5,TRBV7-2,.,CVSRSRTDSNQPQHF,TGTGTCAGCAGGTCCCGGACAGATAGCAATCAGCCCCAGCATTTT
.,TRBJ2-7,TRBV5-1,.,CASSLLSGGSSYEQYF,TGCGCCAGCAGCTTGCTTTCCGGGGGAAGCTCCTACGAGCAGTACTTC
.,TRBJ2-7,TRBV6-5,.,CASSYSIGHPYEQYF,TGTGCCAGCAGTTACTCGATAGGACACCCCTACGAGCAGTACTTC
.,TRBJ1-2,TRBV4-1,.,CASSQDERTFYYGYTF,TGCGCCAGCAGCCAAGATGAGCGGACGTTCTACTATGGCTACACCTTC
few,TRBJ1-2,TRBV4-3,.,CASSQGMLGLGYGYTF,TGCGCCAGCAGCCAAGGAATGTTGGGGTTAGGTTATGGCTACACCTTC
few,TRBJ2-2,TRBV2,TRBD2,CASSVGLAENTGELFF,TGTGCCAGCAGCGTAGGGCTAGCGGAGAACACCGGGGAGCTGTTTTTT
.,TRBJ1-1,TRBV7-2,.,CASSFMAGSGGGTEAFF,TGTGCCAGCAGCTTCATGGCCGGGTCGGGAGGCGGCACTGAAGCTTTCTTT
.,TRBJ1-4,TRBV6-5,.,CASSYSNGGEKLFF,TGTGCCAGCAGTTACTCGAACGGGGGTGAAAAACTGTTTTTT
once,TRBJ1-1,TRBV19,.,CASSTRRVLGNTEAFF,TGTGCCAGTAGTACTCGAAGGGTCTTGGGGAACACTGAAGCTTTCTTT
.,TRBJ2-2,TRBV24-1,.,CATSDNTGELFF,TGTGCCACCAGTGACAATACCGGGGAGCTGTTTTTT
few,TRBJ2-1,TRBV7-2,.,CASSPNPSSSNEQFF,TGTGCCAGCAGCCCAAATCCTAGCTCTAGCAATGAGCAGTTCTTC
.,TRBJ2-7,TRBV28,TRBD1,CASRVPGQDHYEQYF,TGTGCCAGCAGGGTTCCGGGACAGGACCACTACGAGCAGTACTTC
.,TRBJ2-7,TRBV28,.,CASSLFIGSSSYEQYF,TGTGCCAGCAGTTTATTTATAGGGTCGAGCTCCTACGAGCAGTACTTC
.,TRBJ2-2,TRBV7-3,.,CASSLRELFF,TGTGCCAGCAGCTTAAGGGAGCTGTTTTTT
few,TRBJ1-1,TRBV6-2/TRBV6-3,TRBD1,CASSYAYQQGRNTEAFF,TGTGCCAGCAGTTACGCTTATCAACAGGGGCGGAACACTGAAGCTTTCTTT
.,TRBJ1-4,TRBV15,TRBD1,CATSNGDRGGEKLFF,TGTGCCACCAGCAATGGAGACAGGGGAGGTGAAAAACTGTTTTTT
few,TRBJ2-7,TRBV5-1,.,CASSLSGGGYEQYF,TGCGCCAGCAGCTTGTCAGGGGGAGGATACGAGCAGTACTTC
.,TRBJ2-3,TRBV7-2,.,CASSIGFDTQYF,TGTGCCAGCAGTATAGGGTTTGATACGCAGTATTTT